The text below deals with one TCR beta chain. The specificity of this receptor is unknown. Base qualities were left out, and no much larger clone turns up one base away. The library was generated by the immunoSEQ multiplex PCR assay. For the multiplex PCR, a mixture combining 60 forward primers for TCR Vbeta segments and 13 reverse primers for TCR Jbeta segments was used. Amplification of the CDR3 region of rearranged TCR beta genes was performed with a multiplex PCR assay on genomic DNA. The Illumina HiSeq System was used to sequence the amplified TCR beta libraries as 87-base-pair reads. The authors processed their data as follows. A later analysis tallied roughly 76 million unique TCR beta chains across the 650 to 750 repertoires, and some 10 million of those chains were shared by two or more donors. To remove PCR and sequencing errors, raw reads were error-corrected and collapsed into unique sequences using a nearest-neighbor algorithm that merged closely related sequences. CDR3 sequences were aligned to IMGT reference sequences to assign V, D and J gene segments. For a sequence to be retained, at least a six-nucleotide match to both a V gene segment and a J gene segment was required. A rearrangement was called productive if the CDR3 had no stop codons and remained in frame with V and J, and every other rearrangement was called non-productive. CDR3 was defined according to IMGT convention as the region running from the second conserved V-encoded cysteine to the conserved J-encoded phenylalanine. The earlier analysis of fewer than 700 of the donors excluded sequences that lacked an unambiguous match to a single V gene segment. An earlier analysis of just under 600 of the donors called V segments functional above 56.7% productive rearrangements and segregating when the between-donor standard deviation exceeded 5%. A statistical classification framework was developed to diagnose cytomegalovirus status using the catalog of TCR beta chain sequences. V and J gene assignment, in a later analysis, came from comparing TCR nucleotide sequences with IMGT/GENE-DB human TR gene sequences. Using the TCRdist pipeline, a later analysis assigned CDR3 sequences along with most-parsimonious VDJ recombination scenarios. A later analysis defined each TCR beta chain by its CDR3 amino acid sequence plus V-gene family, and excluded reads lacking a unique V-gene family. As a way to deal with suspected cross-contamination and a sequencing artifact, a later analysis dropped 500 to 700 nucleotide sequences that were highly shared and had low generation probability. In a later analysis, a clonal expansion index was calculated for each public chain from normalized within-repertoire ranks of inferred template counts. A later analysis computed generation probabilities with a VDJ recombination model fitted to out-of-frame rearrangements, and checked the results against IGoR. In a later analysis, TCR-TCR, TCR-HLA and TCR-CMV co-occurrence was scored with hypergeometric tests, and a repertoire-size bias correction was applied to TCR pairs. A later analysis estimated false discovery rates by permuting HLA or CMV assignments 20 times. In a later analysis, co-occurring TCRs were grouped using DBSCAN, and TCRdist sequence similarity was added for clustering within HLA-allele-positive subsets. Co-occurrence clustering excluded repertoires with fewer than 30,000 or more than 120,000 public chains, plus five with anomalous nucleotide sharing. The clones in this table, taken by TCRdb from immuneACCESS, are in-frame only. Not every clone is retained; where verified, under half of the shortfall comes from an unresolved V gene, and the cause of the rest is unknown. The V and J calls and clone size come from that table; D and trimming were worked out from the DNA. Within this sample are about 110,000 clones, with about three quarters of them counted one time only. The ten largest clones represent about 0.8% of the sample.

The cohort was made up of about 670 healthy bone marrow donors. At the time of sampling, all cohort members were nominally healthy, though unrecorded immune exposures were likely present. The donor was CMV seronegative and belonged to the group of 352 seronegative cohort members. A peripheral blood sample was provided by each donor, and peripheral blood mononuclear cells were used for TCR beta sequencing. The Qiagen DNeasy Blood Extraction Kit was used to extract genomic DNA from the blood cell samples. The data derive from a study of cytomegalovirus exposure and HLA in healthy donors (dated by TCRdb to 2016 to 2017). For context, the study as a whole: According to an earlier analysis of a few hundred of the donors, about 179 million T cells yielded some 110 million unique TCR beta sequences and 276 Gb of sequence data. Every repertoire in the discovery cohort had been generated on one and the same sequencing platform. An early release that covered roughly 600 HLA-typed donors contained 250 to 350 gigabases of sequencing data and 70 million to 100 million unique TCR sequences. Among about 360 genotyped donors of the cohort, an average of around 240,000 unique TCR beta nucleotide sequences were sequenced per donor, 15% to 20% of them non-productive. The T cell repertoires of some 670 subjects were profiled by immunosequencing and related to cytomegalovirus serostatus. To decide whether each TCR beta V gene segment behaved as functional or pseudogenic, an earlier analysis of some 600 of the donors relied on high-throughput TCR beta sequencing. Alongside the repertoire data, information on donor age, sex, ethnicity and CMV serostatus was compiled. The study aimed to test whether signatures of past pathogen exposure could be identified by cataloging public T cell receptors. The number of typed donors differed by locus: about 620-640 for A, B, C, DRB1 and DQB1; about 520 for DQA1; 606 for DPA1; and 400 to 480 for DPB1. Along with the roughly 700-subject first cohort, a separate validation cohort of over a hundred different subjects was used. Of the 300 to 450 genotyped donors, 81% fell in the genetic ancestry cluster associated with self-reported Caucasian donors. Because of strong linkage in the cohort, roughly five DR-DQ haplotypes were treated as single units for association and clustering. The study combined high-throughput TCR immunosequencing, statistical association of individual TCRs with disease status, and machine learning to predict cytomegalovirus infection status. A later analysis re-examined previously published TCR beta repertoires from just over 650 donors and added high-resolution HLA genotyping to investigate patterns of TCR occurrence. In the later analysis, no new phenotypic data were used to find candidate immune exposures; instead, reliance was placed on TCR beta sequences and their occurrence across donors. In a later genetic analysis, genome-wide SNP genotypes for about three fifths of the roughly 670 donors were used, and that subset was treated as a discovery cohort. HLA typing covered class I and class II loci at four-digit resolution.

Including the terminal cysteine and phenylalanine, the CDR3 comprises 15 residues. Only the CDR3 DNA is retained, 45 bases long and in frame from the first base. The trim is 7 bases for V and 4 bases for J, with a gap of 17 bases between the germline ends. Study-wide findings and limitations: Several of the top co-occurrence clusters appeared to be linked to parvovirus B19, influenza, CMV and Epstein-Barr virus, according to a later analysis. The cohort was sequenced for TCR beta chains only, and without alpha or paired-chain data the features that could be detected were limited. A later genetic analysis reported fewer N-insertions in productive TCRs among donors in an Asian-associated ancestry cluster than the approximately 670-donor mean. In a later analysis, the rate of TCR association differed among HLA loci, with DRB1 alleles having the most associated TCRs and HLA-C alleles having the fewest. Compared with equally common non-associated chains, HLA-associated TCR beta chains in a later analysis were more clonally expanded and had lower generation probabilities. Some 15 rarely observed V segments, including chromosome 9 orphons, were excluded from the earlier analysis of some 590 of the donors because counts were too low. A further reported finding was that TCR beta sequences accurately predicted the HLA-A and HLA-B alleles for most subjects in the first cohort. While some public TCRs were present in many individuals, most TCR sequences turned up only very rarely across donors. Cytomegalovirus status was reported to be diagnosed by the classifier with high specificity and sensitivity in both the original and validation cohorts. In a later analysis, some 18,000 TCR beta sequences were associated with specific HLA alleles at a false discovery rate of 0.05. The study listed 164 TCR beta chains as associated with cytomegalovirus. The sequencing pipeline was judged likely to have produced a cluster of highly shared sequence variants as a technical artifact. Roughly uniform sequencing depth across donors was assumed in presence/absence analyses, although this assumption may not hold. Because HLA typing was unavailable for some donors at each locus, only the typed subset was used in association tests. Most CMV-associated TCR beta chains appeared to be HLA-restricted in a later analysis, and the HLA associations seemed to be driven largely by CMV exposure. The only immune exposure information available for the cohort was CMV serostatus. Some IMGT-functional V segments, including TRBV6-2 and TRBV6-3, could not be told apart with the 87-base-pair reads, so those segments were excluded. An earlier analysis of approximately 600 of the donors showed that most TCR beta V segments appeared in productive rearrangements either about 87% or about 30% of the time, which broadly matched IMGT annotations. The authors suggested that the approach could potentially be extended to other disease states and immunological phenotypes. V-gene and J-gene trimming of TCR beta chains was associated with a missense DCLRE1C variant in a later genetic analysis, and the association was replicated in an independent cohort. When HLA alleles, especially DR and DQ, strongly co-occurred, TCR associations were difficult to assign to individual alleles. Linkage disequilibrium might explain the correlated functional status among segregating V segments, but an unknown experimental factor could not be ruled out. A few of the identified cytomegalovirus-associated TCR beta chains were confirmed in vitro to be specific for cytomegalovirus antigens.

The receptor's source is a boy aged 10-17 years in good health and CMV-seronegative. Sequencing was performed on PBMCs. The sequence links TRBV6-7 to TRBJ2-1; the best D guess is TRBD2, with 6 bases matching. TRBV6-7 is designated an ORF whose function remains uncertain. The sequenced DNA is TGTGCCAGCACCCTCGAGGAGGGCCCTTACAATGAGCAGTTCTTC. Translation gives CASTLEEGPYNEQFF.